A selection of T cell receptor beta chains follows, all from one sample in a study of control samples from healthy donors and cancer patients. Sequencing was performed with immunoSEQ multiplex PCR; in TCRdb, only in-frame clones are kept and a portion is missing. The sample contains 90,000 to 150,000 clones, approximately 90% of which appear only once. Input material: blood. Receptors were obtained from a woman between 18 and 30 years old in good health. CDR3s include the opening cysteine and the closing phenylalanine or tryptophan. Fields, in order: V gene, D gene, J gene, clone size, CDR3 DNA, CDR3 protein. D genes are given only for firm matches. Part of the rows lack a size; the others show once, few, many or a class for expanded clones.

TRBV25-1	.	TRBJ1-4	.	TGTGCCAGCAGTGAATGGGGCAATGGTGAAAAACTGTTTTTT	CASSEWGNGEKLFF
TRBV18	.	TRBJ2-3	.	TGTGCCAGCTCACCAGGGAGAGAAAGCACAGATACGCAGTATTTT	CASSPGRESTDTQYF
TRBV28	.	TRBJ1-1	.	TGTGCCAGCAGTCCCTTGGCCGGGAACACTGAAGCTTTCTTT	CASSPLAGNTEAFF
TRBV5-4	TRBD2	TRBJ2-7	.	TGTGCCAGCAGCTTCGCCGGGACTACGGGTGAGCAGTACTTC	CASSFAGTTGEQYF
TRBV2	.	TRBJ2-1	.	TGTGCCAGCACCCCAGGGGGGGGGCAAGGAAACAATGAGCAGTTCTTC	CASTPGGGQGNNEQFF
TRBV5-1	TRBD2	TRBJ2-3	.	TGCGCCAGCAGCTTGGGCGCTAGCGGGGGGGCCACAGATACGCAGTATTTT	CASSLGASGGATDTQYF
TRBV18	.	TRBJ1-1	.	TGTGCCAGCACGCCGGGACGGCCAGCGAACACTGAAGCTTTCTTT	CASTPGRPANTEAFF
TRBV5-6	.	TRBJ1-5	.	TGTGCCAGCAGTTCTCAAGGGGCCCATCAGCCCCAGCATTTT	CASSSQGAHQPQHF
TRBV28	.	TRBJ2-3	once	TGTGCCAGCAGTTTGGTTCAAGGAGCAGATACGCAGTATTTT	CASSLVQGADTQYF
TRBV5-1	TRBD1	TRBJ1-4	.	TGCGCCAGCAGCATCTCCTCGGGACAGGGGAAGTTGAGGTTTTTT	CASSISSGQGKLRFF
TRBV5-1	TRBD2	TRBJ2-1	.	TGCGCCAGCAGTGAAGCTCCGGGACTACGAAGCAATGAGCAGTTCTTC	CASSEAPGLRSNEQFF
TRBV3-1/TRBV3-2	TRBD2	TRBJ2-7	.	TGTGCCAGCAGCCAGGAACTAGTCCTAGAACTAGCGGGAGGGTACTTC	CASSQELVLELAGGYF
TRBV5-4	TRBD1	TRBJ1-2	.	TGTGCCAGCAGCCACAGACAGGGCTGGAATGGCTACACCTTC	CASSHRQGWNGYTF
TRBV5-5	.	TRBJ2-7	.	TGTGCCAGCAGCTTGGCGGTTGGTTTTAGCTACGAGCAGTACTTC	CASSLAVGFSYEQYF
TRBV13	.	TRBJ2-3	.	TGTGCCAGCAGCTTAGGCCAAGGGGCAGATACGCAGTATTTT	CASSLGQGADTQYF
TRBV24-1	.	TRBJ2-3	.	TGTGCCACCAGTGGTGCCCCCCCCGGAGATACGCAGTATTTT	CATSGAPPGDTQYF
TRBV11-1	.	TRBJ2-2	.	TGTGCCAGCACCCGTTTCGCAACCGGGGAGCTGTTTTTT	CASTRFATGELFF
TRBV5-5	.	TRBJ1-2	few	TGTGCCAGCAGCGTCACAGGGTGGGTCTATGGCTACACCTTC	CASSVTGWVYGYTF
TRBV15	.	TRBJ2-3	.	TGTGCCACCAGCTCTCCCAGGGGGGTGACTAGCACAGATACGCAGTATTTT	CATSSPRGVTSTDTQYF
TRBV6-2/TRBV6-3	TRBD2	TRBJ2-3	.	TGTGCCAGCAGTCGCCATTCACTAGCGGGCACAGATACGCAGTATTTT	CASSRHSLAGTDTQYF
TRBV7-9	.	TRBJ2-5	.	TGTGCCAGCAGGCTTCTTTCCGATTCCCAAGAGACCCAGTACTTC	CASRLLSDSQETQYF
TRBV18	.	TRBJ1-2	.	TGTGCCAGCTCAACCCTGACTACTGCCTACACCTTC	CASSTLTTAYTF
TRBV7-3	.	TRBJ2-2	.	TGTGCCAGCAGCTTAGTGACGAACACCGGGGAGCTGTTTTTT	CASSLVTNTGELFF
TRBV5-4	.	TRBJ1-2	.	TGTGCCAGCAGCTTGGTACCCTCAGGGTTTCAAGGCTATGGCTACACCTTC	CASSLVPSGFQGYGYTF
TRBV7-8	.	TRBJ2-7	.	TGTGCCAGCAGCCATGTCTCCTACGAGCAGTACTTC	CASSHVSYEQYF
TRBV2	TRBD2	TRBJ2-1	.	TGTGCCAGCAGTGGCGGGAGGGTCTACAATGAGCAGTTCTTC	CASSGGRVYNEQFF
TRBV5-4	TRBD1	TRBJ1-2	.	TGTGCCAGCAGCCCCGGACAGGGTTCTAGTGGCTACACCTTC	CASSPGQGSSGYTF
TRBV19	TRBD1	TRBJ1-6	.	TGTGCCAGTAAGGTCAGGGGGAATTCACCCCTCCACTTT	CASKVRGNSPLHF